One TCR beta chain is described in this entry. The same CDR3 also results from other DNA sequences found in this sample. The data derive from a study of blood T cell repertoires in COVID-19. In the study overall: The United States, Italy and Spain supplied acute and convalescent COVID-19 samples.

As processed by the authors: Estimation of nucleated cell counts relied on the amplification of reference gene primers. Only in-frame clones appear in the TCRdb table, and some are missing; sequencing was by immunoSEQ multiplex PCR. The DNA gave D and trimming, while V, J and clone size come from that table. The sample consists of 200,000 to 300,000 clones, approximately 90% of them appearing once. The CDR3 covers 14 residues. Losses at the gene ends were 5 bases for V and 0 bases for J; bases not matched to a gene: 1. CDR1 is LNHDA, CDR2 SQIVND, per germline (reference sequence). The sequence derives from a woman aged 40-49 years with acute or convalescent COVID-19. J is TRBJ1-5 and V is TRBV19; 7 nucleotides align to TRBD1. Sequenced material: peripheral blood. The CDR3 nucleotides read TGTGCCAGTAGTCGACAGGGTAGCAATCAGCCCCAGCATTTT. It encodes CASSRQGSNQPQHF.